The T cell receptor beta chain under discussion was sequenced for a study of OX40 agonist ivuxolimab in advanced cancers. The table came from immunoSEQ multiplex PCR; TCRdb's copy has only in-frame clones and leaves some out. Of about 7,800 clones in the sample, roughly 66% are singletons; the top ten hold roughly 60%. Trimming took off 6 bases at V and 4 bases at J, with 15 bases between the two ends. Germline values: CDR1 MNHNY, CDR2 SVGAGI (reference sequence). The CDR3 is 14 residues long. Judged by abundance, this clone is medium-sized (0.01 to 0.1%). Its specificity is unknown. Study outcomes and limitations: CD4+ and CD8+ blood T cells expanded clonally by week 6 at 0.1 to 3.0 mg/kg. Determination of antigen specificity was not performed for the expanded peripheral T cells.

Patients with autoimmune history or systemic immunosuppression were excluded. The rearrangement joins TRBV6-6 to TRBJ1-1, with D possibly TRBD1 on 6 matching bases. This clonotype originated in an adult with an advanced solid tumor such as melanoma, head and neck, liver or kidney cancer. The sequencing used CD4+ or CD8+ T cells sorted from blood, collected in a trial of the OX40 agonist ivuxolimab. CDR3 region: CASRETGLGTEAFF. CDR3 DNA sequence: TGTGCCAGCAGGGAGACAGGTTTGGGCACTGAAGCTTTCTTT.